These T cell receptor beta chains were read from a single sample in a study of blood T cell repertoires in COVID-19. Sequencing was performed with immunoSEQ multiplex PCR; in TCRdb, only in-frame clones are kept and a portion is missing. The table lists more than 200,000 clones, 65% to 85% of them singletons. The sequenced sample was peripheral blood. These receptors all come from a man between 50 and 59 years old with active or convalescent COVID-19. Each CDR3 is given with its conserved first and last residue. D genes are given only for firm matches. Expanded clones are given a class, and other clones once, few, many or no size at all.

.,13,TRBJ1-2,TRBV5-1,once,CASSLGTAYGYTF,TGCGCCAGCAGCTTGGGGACAGCCTATGGCTACACCTTC
.,14,TRBJ2-1,TRBV5-1,.,CASSLDTAAGEQFF,TGCGCCAGCAGCTTGGATACGGCAGCGGGTGAGCAGTTCTTC
TRBD2,16,TRBJ2-5,TRBV3-1/TRBV3-2,.,CASSLRLAGSKETQYF,TGTGCCAGCAGCCTCCGACTAGCGGGGAGTAAAGAGACCCAGTACTTC
TRBD1,14,TRBJ2-7,TRBV4-1,few,CASSLTGGSYEQYF,TGCGCCAGCAGCCTCACAGGGGGCTCCTACGAGCAGTACTTC
TRBD1,14,TRBJ1-6,TRBV7-9,.,CASSLEQGYSPLHF,TGTGCCAGCAGCTTAGAACAGGGGTACTCACCCCTCCACTTT
.,14,TRBJ1-1,TRBV28,few,CASSYGTGNTEAFF,TGTGCCAGCAGTTACGGGACTGGGAACACTGAAGCTTTCTTT
.,16,TRBJ2-3,TRBV27,.,CASSPKRRASTDTQYF,TGTGCCAGCAGTCCCAAGCGGAGAGCTAGCACAGATACGCAGTATTTT
.,11,TRBJ1-2,TRBV12-3/TRBV12-4,.,CASSTTYGYTF,TGTGCCAGCAGCACTACTTATGGCTACACCTTC
.,12,TRBJ2-1,TRBV6-5,.,CASGQNNNEQFF,TGTGCCAGTGGCCAGAATAACAATGAGCAGTTCTTC
TRBD1,16,TRBJ2-1,TRBV5-1,.,CASSLDDRGSYNEQFF,TGCGCCAGCAGCTTGGATGACAGGGGTTCCTACAATGAGCAGTTCTTC
TRBD2,15,TRBJ2-5,TRBV20-1,once,CSASRPSGDQETQYF,TGCAGTGCTAGTCGTCCTAGCGGGGACCAAGAGACCCAGTACTTC
.,14,TRBJ1-4,TRBV30,once,CAWSFRGVGEKLFF,TGTGCCTGGAGTTTCAGGGGTGTTGGAGAAAAACTGTTTTTT
.,12,TRBJ1-1,TRBV30,.,CAWKREESEAFF,TGTGCCTGGAAAAGAGAGGAGTCTGAAGCTTTCTTT
TRBD2,16,TRBJ2-5,TRBV5-1,.,CASGSGTSGVQETQYF,TGCGCCAGCGGCTCCGGGACTAGCGGGGTCCAAGAGACCCAGTACTTC
TRBD1,17,TRBJ2-2,TRBV18,once,CASSSIRQGDFNGELFF,TGTGCCAGCTCATCAATCCGACAGGGGGATTTTAACGGGGAGCTGTTTTTT
.,14,TRBJ1-6,TRBV3-1/TRBV3-2,.,CASSQPYQGSPLHF,TGTGCCAGCAGCCAACCATACCAGGGTTCACCCCTCCACTTT
.,15,TRBJ1-6,TRBV7-3,many,CASSLRGDYNSPLHF,TGTGCCAGCAGCTTAAGGGGCGATTATAATTCACCCCTCCACTTT